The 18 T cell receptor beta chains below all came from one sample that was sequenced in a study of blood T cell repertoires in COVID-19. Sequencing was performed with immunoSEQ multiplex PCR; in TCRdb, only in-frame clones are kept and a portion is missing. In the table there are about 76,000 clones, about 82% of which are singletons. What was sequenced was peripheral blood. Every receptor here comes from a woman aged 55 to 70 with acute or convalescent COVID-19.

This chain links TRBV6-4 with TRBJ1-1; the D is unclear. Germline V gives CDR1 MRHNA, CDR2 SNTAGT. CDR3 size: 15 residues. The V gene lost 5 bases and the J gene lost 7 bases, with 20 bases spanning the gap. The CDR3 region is CASSPSGRASGEAFF. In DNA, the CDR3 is TGTGCCAGCAGTCCCAGCGGCCGGGCCTCGGGTGAAGCTTTCTTT.

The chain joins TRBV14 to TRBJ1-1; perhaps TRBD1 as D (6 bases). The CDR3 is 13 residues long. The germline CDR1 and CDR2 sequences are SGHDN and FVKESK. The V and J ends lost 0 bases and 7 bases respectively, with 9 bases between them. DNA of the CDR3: TGTGCCAGCAGCCAAGACAGGACAGTTGAAGCTTTCTTT. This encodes CASSQDRTVEAFF.

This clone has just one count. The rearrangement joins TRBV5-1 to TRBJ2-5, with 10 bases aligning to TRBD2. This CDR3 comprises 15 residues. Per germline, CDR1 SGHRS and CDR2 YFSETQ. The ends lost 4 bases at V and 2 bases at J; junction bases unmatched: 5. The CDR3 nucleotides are TGCGCCAGCAGCCGCGGGACTAGCGCTCAAGAGACCCAGTACTTC. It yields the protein CASSRGTSAQETQYF.

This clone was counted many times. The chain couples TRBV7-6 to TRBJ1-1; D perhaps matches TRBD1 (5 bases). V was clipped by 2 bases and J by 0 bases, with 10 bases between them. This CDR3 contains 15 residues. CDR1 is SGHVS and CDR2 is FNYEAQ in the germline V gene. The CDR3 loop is CASSLMAGMNTEAFF. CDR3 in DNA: TGTGCCAGCAGCTTAATGGCAGGGATGAACACTGAAGCTTTCTTT.

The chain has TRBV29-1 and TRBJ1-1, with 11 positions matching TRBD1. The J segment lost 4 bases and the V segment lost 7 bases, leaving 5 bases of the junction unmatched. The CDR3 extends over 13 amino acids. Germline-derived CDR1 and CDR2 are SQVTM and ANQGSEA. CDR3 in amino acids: CSGTGTGGTEAFF. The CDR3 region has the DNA TGCAGCGGTACCGGGACAGGGGGCACTGAAGCTTTCTTT.

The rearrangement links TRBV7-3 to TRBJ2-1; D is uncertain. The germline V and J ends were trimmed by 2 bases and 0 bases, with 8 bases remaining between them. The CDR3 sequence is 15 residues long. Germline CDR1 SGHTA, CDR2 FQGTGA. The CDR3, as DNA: TGTGCCAGCAGCTTACATCCGAGCTCCTACAATGAGCAGTTCTTC. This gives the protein CASSLHPSSYNEQFF.

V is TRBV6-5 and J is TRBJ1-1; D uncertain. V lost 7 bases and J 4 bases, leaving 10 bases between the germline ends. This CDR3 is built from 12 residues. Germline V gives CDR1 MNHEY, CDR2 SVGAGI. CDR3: CASTGIGTEAFF. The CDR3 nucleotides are TGTGCCAGCACGGGAATAGGCACTGAAGCTTTCTTT.

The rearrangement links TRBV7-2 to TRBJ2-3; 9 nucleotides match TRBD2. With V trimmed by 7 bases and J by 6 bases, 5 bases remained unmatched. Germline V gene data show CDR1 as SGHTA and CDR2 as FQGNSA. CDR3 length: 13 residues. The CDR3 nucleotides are TGTGCCAGCACCTCCGCGGGGGGGGATACGCAGTATTTT. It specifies CASTSAGGDTQYF.

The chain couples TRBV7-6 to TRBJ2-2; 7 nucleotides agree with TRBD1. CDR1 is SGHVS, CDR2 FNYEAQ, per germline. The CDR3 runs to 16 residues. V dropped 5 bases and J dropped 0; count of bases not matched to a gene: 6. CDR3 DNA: TGTGCCAGCAGCGCTTCAGGGGGACCGAACACCGGGGAGCTGTTTTTT. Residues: CASSASGGPNTGELFF.

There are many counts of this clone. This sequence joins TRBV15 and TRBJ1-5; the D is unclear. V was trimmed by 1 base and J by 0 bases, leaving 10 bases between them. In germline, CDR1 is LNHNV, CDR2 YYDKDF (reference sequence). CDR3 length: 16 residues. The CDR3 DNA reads TGTGCCACCAGCAGAGGGGCGGGTAATAGCAATCAGCCCCAGCATTTT. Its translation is CATSRGAGNSNQPQHF.

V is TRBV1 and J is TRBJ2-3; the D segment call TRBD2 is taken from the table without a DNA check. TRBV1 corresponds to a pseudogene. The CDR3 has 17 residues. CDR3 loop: CTSSQCSSGGATDTQYF. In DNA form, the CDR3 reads TGCACCAGCAGCCAATGCTCTAGCGGGGGGGCGACAGATACGCAGTATTTT.

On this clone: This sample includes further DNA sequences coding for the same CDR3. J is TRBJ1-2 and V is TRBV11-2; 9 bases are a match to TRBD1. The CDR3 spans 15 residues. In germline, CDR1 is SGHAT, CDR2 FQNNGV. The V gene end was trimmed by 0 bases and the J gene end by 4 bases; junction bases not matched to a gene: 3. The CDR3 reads CASSLDSGQGYGYTF. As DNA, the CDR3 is TGTGCCAGCAGCTTAGATTCGGGACAGGGCTATGGCTACACCTTC.

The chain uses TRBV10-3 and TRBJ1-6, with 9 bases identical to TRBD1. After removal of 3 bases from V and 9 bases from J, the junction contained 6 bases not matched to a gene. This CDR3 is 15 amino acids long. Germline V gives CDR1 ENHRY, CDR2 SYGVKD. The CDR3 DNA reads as TGTGCCATCAGTGAAGGGACAGGGAATGGTTCACCCCTCCACTTT. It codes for CAISEGTGNGSPLHF.

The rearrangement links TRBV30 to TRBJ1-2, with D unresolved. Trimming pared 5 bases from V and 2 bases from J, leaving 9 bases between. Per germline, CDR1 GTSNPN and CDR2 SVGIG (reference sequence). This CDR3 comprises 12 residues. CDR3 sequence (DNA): TGTGCCTGGCTTGCTGAGAACTATGGCTACACCTTC. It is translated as CAWLAENYGYTF.

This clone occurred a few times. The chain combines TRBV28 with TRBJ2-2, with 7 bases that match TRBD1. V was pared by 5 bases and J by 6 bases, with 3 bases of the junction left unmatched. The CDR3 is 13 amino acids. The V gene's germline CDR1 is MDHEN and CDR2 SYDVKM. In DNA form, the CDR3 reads TGTGCCAGCAGTAGGACAGGTTCCGGGGAGCTGTTTTTT. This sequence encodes CASSRTGSGELFF.

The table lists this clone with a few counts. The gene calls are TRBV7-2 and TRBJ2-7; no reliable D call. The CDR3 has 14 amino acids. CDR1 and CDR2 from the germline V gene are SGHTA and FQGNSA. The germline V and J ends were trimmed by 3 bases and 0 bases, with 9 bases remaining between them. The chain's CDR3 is CASSFSTHSYEQYF. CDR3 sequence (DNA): TGTGCCAGCAGCTTTAGCACCCACTCCTACGAGCAGTACTTC.

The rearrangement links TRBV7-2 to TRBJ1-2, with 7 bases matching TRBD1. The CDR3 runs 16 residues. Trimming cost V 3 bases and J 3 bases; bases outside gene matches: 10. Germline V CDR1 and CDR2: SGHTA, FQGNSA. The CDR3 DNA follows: TGTGCCAGCAGCTTCCAGACAGGGAAATTGGACTATGGCTACACCTTC. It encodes CASSFQTGKLDYGYTF.

The DNA for the CDR3 is TGTGCCACCAGTGATCCTCAACCGGGACAGGGGGCCAATGAGCAGTTCTTC. Translation gives CATSDPQPGQGANEQFF. This chain joins TRBV24-1 and TRBJ2-1; 12 nucleotides match TRBD1. This CDR3 has 17 amino acids. V shed 3 bases and J 6 bases; nucleotides not matched to a gene: 8. The germline V gene encodes CDR1 KGHDR and CDR2 SFDVKD.